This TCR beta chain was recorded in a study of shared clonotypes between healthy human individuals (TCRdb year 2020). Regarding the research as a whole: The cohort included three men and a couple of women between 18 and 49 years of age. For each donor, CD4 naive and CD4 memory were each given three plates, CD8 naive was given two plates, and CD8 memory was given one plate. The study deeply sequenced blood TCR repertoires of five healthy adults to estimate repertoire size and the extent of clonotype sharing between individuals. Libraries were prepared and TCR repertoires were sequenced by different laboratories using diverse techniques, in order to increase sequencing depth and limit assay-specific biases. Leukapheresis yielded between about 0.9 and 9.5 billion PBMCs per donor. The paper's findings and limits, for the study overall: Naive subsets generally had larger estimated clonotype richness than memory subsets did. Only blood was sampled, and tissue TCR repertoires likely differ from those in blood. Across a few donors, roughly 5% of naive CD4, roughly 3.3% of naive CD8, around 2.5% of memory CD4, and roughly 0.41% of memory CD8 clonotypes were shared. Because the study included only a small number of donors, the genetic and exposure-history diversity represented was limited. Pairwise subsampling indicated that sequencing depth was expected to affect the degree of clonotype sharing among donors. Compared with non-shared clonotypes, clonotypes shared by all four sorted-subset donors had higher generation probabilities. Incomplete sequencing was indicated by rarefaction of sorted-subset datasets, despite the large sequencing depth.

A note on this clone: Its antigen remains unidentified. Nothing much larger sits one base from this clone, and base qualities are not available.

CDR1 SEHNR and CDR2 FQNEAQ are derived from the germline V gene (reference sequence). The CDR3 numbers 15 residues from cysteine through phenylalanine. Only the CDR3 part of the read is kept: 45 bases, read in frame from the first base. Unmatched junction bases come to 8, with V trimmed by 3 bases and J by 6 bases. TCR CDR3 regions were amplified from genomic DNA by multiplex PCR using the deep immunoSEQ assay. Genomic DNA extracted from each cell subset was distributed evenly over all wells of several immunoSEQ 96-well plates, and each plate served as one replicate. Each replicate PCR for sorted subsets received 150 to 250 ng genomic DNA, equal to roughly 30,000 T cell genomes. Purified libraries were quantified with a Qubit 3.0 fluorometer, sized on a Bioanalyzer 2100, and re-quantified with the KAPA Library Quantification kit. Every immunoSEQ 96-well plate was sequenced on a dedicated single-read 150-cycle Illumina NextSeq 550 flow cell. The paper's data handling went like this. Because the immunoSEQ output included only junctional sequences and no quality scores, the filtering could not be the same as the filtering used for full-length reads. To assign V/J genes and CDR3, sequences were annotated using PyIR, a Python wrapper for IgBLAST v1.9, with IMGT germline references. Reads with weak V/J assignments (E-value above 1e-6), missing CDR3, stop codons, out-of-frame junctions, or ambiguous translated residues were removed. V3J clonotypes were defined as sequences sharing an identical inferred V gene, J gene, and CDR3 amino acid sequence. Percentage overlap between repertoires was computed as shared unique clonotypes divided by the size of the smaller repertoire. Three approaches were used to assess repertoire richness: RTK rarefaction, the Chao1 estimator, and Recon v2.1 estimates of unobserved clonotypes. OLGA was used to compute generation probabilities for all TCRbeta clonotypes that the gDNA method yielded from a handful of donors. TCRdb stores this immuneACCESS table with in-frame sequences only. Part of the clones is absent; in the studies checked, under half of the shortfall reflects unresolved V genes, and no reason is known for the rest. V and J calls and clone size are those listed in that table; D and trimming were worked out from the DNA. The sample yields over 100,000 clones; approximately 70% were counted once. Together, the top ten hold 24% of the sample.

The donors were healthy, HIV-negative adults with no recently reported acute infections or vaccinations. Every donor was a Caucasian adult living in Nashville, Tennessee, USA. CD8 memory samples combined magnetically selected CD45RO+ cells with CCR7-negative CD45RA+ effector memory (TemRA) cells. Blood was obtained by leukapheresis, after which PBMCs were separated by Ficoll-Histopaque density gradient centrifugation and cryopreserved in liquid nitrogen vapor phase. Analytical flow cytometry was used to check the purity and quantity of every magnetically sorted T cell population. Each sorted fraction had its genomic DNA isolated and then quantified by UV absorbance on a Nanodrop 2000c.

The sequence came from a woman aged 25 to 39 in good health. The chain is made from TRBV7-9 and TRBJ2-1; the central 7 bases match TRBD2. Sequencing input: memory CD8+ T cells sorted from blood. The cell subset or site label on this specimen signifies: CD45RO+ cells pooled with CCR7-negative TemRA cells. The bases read TGTGCCAGCAGCTTCGATCCGGGACTACTCAATGAGCAGTTCTTC. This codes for CASSFDPGLLNEQFF.